This entry describes one T cell receptor (beta chain). The antigen is not known. The source of the sample is a study of T cell responses to AZD1222 COVID-19 vaccine. Study observations and caveats: Seropositive status at baseline applied to only a handful of AZD1222 recipients. Repertoires in all cases were sampled only once the peak T cell response had passed.

Using immunoSEQ multiplex PCR, the repertoire was profiled, and TCRdb retains in-frame clones only, with some absent. The specimen's table records about 140,000 clones. With 5 bases removed from V and 4 bases from J, the gap between germline ends came to 13 bases. Germline V lookup: CDR1 SGHRS, CDR2 YFSETQ. The CDR3 extends over 13 amino acids. The sequencing input was peripheral blood. The chain combines TRBV5-1 with TRBJ2-7, with unresolved D. This clonotype originated in an adult in good health. CDR3 nucleotide sequence: TGCGCCAGCAGTCTGGGCCCCGCATACGAGCAGTACTTC. Translating gives CASSLGPAYEQYF. Supplemented by reference TRBV5-1 and TRBJ2-7, the full variable domain reads KAGVTQTPRYLIKTRGQQVTLSCSPISGHRSVSWYQQTPGQGLQFLFEYFSETQRNKGNFPGRFSGRQFSNSRSEMNVSTLELGDSALYLCASSLGPAYEQYFGPGTRLTVT.